Sequencing of this T cell receptor (beta chain) was carried out in a study of T cells in Graves' hyperthyroidism and ophthalmopathy. In this sample, this clonotype turned up many times. RNA transcripts served as the template for amplifying TCR beta CDR3 regions. Carried out on the TCR CDR3, a first-round RT-PCR used the HTBI primer set. TCRdb analysed the multiplex PCR reads with MiXCR anew, one entry per CDR3 protein. There are roughly 580,000 distinct CDR3 sequences in the sample; around 13% occur only once, and under 7% lies in the top ten. V lost 4 bases to trimming and J lost 8 bases; unmatched junction nucleotides: 5. The CDR3 contains 15 residues. CDR1 SNHLY and CDR2 FYNNEI come from the germline V gene. Hyperthyroidism, newly diagnosed and lasting under 2 months, affected patients aged 18 to 65.

Sequenced material: blood. The sequence derives from a woman aged 30 to 39 with Graves' hyperthyroidism that later progressed to Graves' ophthalmopathy. The V call is TRBV2, the J call TRBJ2-1; 13 bases align to TRBD2. CDR3 in amino acids: CASSGGLAGYYEQFF. The CDR3 DNA reads as TGTGCCAGCAGTGGGGGACTAGCGGGATATTATGAGCAGTTCTTC.